A single sample is the source of the 32 T cell receptor beta chains below, sequenced in a study of blood T cells in healthy people across ages. A sample-barcoded 5' primer and a J-beta primer mix were used in a second PCR of about 7 to 12 cycles. TCRdb re-derived calls from the 5' RACE reads in MiXCR, one entry per CDR3 protein. The sample shows around 800,000 distinct CDR3 sequences, around 50% of them seen only once. Sequences were obtained from blood. Receptor source: an elderly man in good health.

The genes are TRBV7-9 and TRBJ2-3; D unresolved. Germline loops: CDR1 SEHNR, CDR2 FQNEAQ (reference sequence). This CDR3 comprises 15 residues. V shed 0 bases and J shed 6 bases, with 13 bases lying between them. DNA of the CDR3: TGTGCCAGCAGCTTAGCGGGAAGCTATGGGGATACGCAGTATTTT. Protein: CASSLAGSYGDTQYF. The full variable domain, its missing parts supplied by reference TRBV7-9 and TRBJ2-3, is DTGVSQNPRHKITKRGQNVTFRCDPISEHNRLYWYRQTLGQGPEFLTYFQNEAQLEKSRLLSDRFSAERPKGSFSTLEIQRTEQGDSAMYLCASSLAGSYGDTQYFGPGTRLTVL.

This clonotype has at least ten counts. Given a much more abundant clone one base away, this may be a read error. This chain uses TRBV27 with TRBJ2-5, with 7 bases that match TRBD1. J was trimmed by 11 bases and V by 4 bases; bases with no gene match: 25. Germline lookup yields CDR1 MNHEY and CDR2 SMNVEV (reference sequence). The CDR3 contains 18 residues. This CDR3 is CASSSTSINRDRYNEQYF. CDR3 coding DNA: TGTGCCAGCAGTTCCACTTCTATAAATAGGGACAGATACAATGAGCAGTACTTC.

The chain uses TRBV27 and TRBJ2-1; D may be TRBD1 (7 bases). Germline CDR1 reads MNHEY; CDR2 reads SMNVEV (reference sequence). The length of the CDR3 is 13 residues. V was cut by 3 bases and J by 13 bases, with 16 bases left in between. The CDR3 loop is CASSFEPGDRQFF. Written as DNA, the CDR3 is TGTGCCAGCAGTTTTGAGCCGGGGGACAGACAGTTCTTC.

Comments on this clonotype: This sequence may be a read error, since a much larger clone differs from it by one base. This chain uses TRBV3-1 with TRBJ2-1, with 9 bases fitting TRBD2. The length of the CDR3 is 16 residues. From germline, CDR1 is LGHDT and CDR2 YNNKEL (reference sequence). V lost 0 bases to trimming and J lost 12 bases; unmatched junction nucleotides: 12. The CDR3 nucleotides read TGTGCCAGCAGCCAAGATTTTGCGGGAGGGCCCGATGGGCAGTTCTTC. Translating gives CASSQDFAGGPDGQFF.

V usage is TRBV28 and J usage is TRBJ1-6; no reliable D call. The V and J ends lost 6 bases and 8 bases respectively, with 5 bases between them. The CDR3 totals 11 residues. CDR1 and CDR2 (germline): MDHEN, SYDVKM. The CDR3 DNA follows: TGTGCCAGCAGGGAACATTCACCCCTCCACTTT. It specifies CASREHSPLHF.

V is TRBV28 and J is TRBJ2-6; 9 bases match TRBD1. Germline CDR1 and CDR2: MDHEN and SYDVKM. The CDR3 runs 17 residues. Trimming removed 10 bases from V and 1 base from J; junction bases left unmatched: 11. The CDR3 protein is CATQGQGSQSGANVLTF. The CDR3 region has the DNA TGTGCCACACAAGGACAGGGGAGTCAATCTGGGGCCAACGTCCTGACTTTC.

On this clonotype itself: Just one base apart from a much larger clone, this may be a read error. The rearrangement joins TRBV3-1 to TRBJ2-7; D gene ambiguous. This CDR3 region has 13 residues. Looked up from germline, CDR1 is LGHDT and CDR2 is YNNKEL (reference sequence). V gave up 1 base and J gave up 2 bases, with 6 bases separating them. CDR3 DNA: TGTGCCAGCAGCCAAGCTGCCCCCTACGAGCAGTACTTC. Encoded protein: CASSQAAPYEQYF.

The rearrangement uses TRBV7-2 and TRBJ2-1, with TRBD2 identical over 7 bases. Germline CDR1 and CDR2: SGHTA and FQGNSA. V shed 5 bases and J 2 bases; nucleotides not matched to a gene: 15. This CDR3 comprises 18 residues. The CDR3 DNA follows: TGTGCCAGCAGCCGTGGTCCTAGCGGAGGGGCGCCCTACAATGAGCAGTTCTTC. Amino acids: CASSRGPSGGAPYNEQFF.

The gene calls are TRBV29-1 and TRBJ2-6; D uncertain. Germline loops: CDR1 SQVTM, CDR2 ANQGSEA. This CDR3 contains 16 residues. V shed 6 bases and J shed 0 bases, with 15 bases lying between them. CDR3 amino acids: CSVKEPLRSGANVLTF. CDR3 coding DNA: TGCAGCGTGAAGGAACCCTTGCGCTCTGGGGCCAACGTCCTGACTTTC.

This clonotype was seen many times. The chain couples TRBV7-8 to TRBJ2-5; 7 bases align to TRBD2. Germline V gene sequence: CDR1 SGHVS, CDR2 FQNEAQ. The CDR3 loop spans 15 amino acids. V was clipped by 4 bases and J by 3 bases; unmatched bases: 8. The CDR3 DNA reads as TGTGCCAGCAGCTCCCGGAGGGCGGGAGAAGAGACCCAGTACTTC. Residues: CASSSRRAGEETQYF.

The rearrangement uses TRBV29-1 and TRBJ2-2; no definite D call. The CDR3 contains 12 residues. Germline V gives CDR1 SQVTM, CDR2 ANQGSEA. Between the trimmed V and J ends, which lost 4 bases and 3 bases, there was a span of 6 bases. The CDR3 region has the DNA TGCAGCGTTGGCCAGGACACCGGGGAGCTGTTTTTT. Amino acid sequence: CSVGQDTGELFF.

This clonotype was seen only a few times. V usage is TRBV20-1 and J usage is TRBJ2-7, with TRBD1 matching over 8 bases. The CDR3 spans 14 residues. With 2 bases clipped from V and 3 bases from J, the junction kept 6 bases outside the gene matches. CDR1 and CDR2 from the germline V gene are DFQATT and SNEGSKA (reference sequence). The CDR3 loop is CSARQGAANYEQYF. In DNA form, the CDR3 reads TGCAGTGCTAGACAGGGGGCAGCAAACTACGAGCAGTACTTC.

The chain recombines TRBV4-2 with TRBJ2-5; 13 bases align to TRBD2. Per germline, CDR1 LGHNA and CDR2 YNFKEQ. Germline trimming cut 4 bases from V and 5 bases from J; bases unmatched to any gene: 13. The CDR3 spans 18 residues. The DNA for the CDR3 is TGTGCCAGCAGCCTAGGACTAGCGGGAGAGTTTGTTGCGGAGACCCAGTACTTC. Residues: CASSLGLAGEFVAETQYF.

This rearrangement joins TRBV6-2 or TRBV6-3 to TRBJ2-1; 8 nucleotides match TRBD1. With V trimmed by 6 bases and J by 7 bases, 8 bases remained unmatched. The CDR3 totals 14 residues. Per the germline V gene, CDR1 is MNHEY and CDR2 is SVGEGT. Written as DNA, the CDR3 is TGTGCCAGCAGCACCCGACAGGGGAGGAATGAGCAGTTCTTC. Its protein product is CASSTRQGRNEQFF.

The gene calls are TRBV20-1 and TRBJ2-7; D is perhaps TRBD1 (5 bases). Per the germline V gene, CDR1 is DFQATT and CDR2 is SNEGSKA (reference sequence). This CDR3 is 15 amino acids long. The V and J ends lost 0 bases and 1 base respectively, with 13 bases between them. CDR3 coding DNA: TGCAGTGCTAGAGATTTAGGAGACAGTTCCTACGAGCAGTACTTC. Protein: CSARDLGDSSYEQYF.

Only a few counts were recorded for this clonotype. This chain joins TRBV28 and TRBJ1-2, with D uncertain. This CDR3 spans 12 amino acids. The V gene lost 8 bases and the J gene lost 3 bases, with 10 bases spanning the gap. The germline gives CDR1 MDHEN, CDR2 SYDVKM. CDR3 DNA: TGTGCCAGCCTGGGGTCAGACTATGGCTACACCTTC. It is translated as CASLGSDYGYTF.

The V gene is TRBV29-1, the J gene TRBJ1-3; no clear D gene. The germline CDR1 and CDR2 sequences are SQVTM and ANQGSEA. CDR3 length equals 11 residues. The CDR3 DNA reads TGCACCGGGAGCGAAGGAAACACCATATATTTT. It is translated as CTGSEGNTIYF.

This clonotype was seen once. V usage is TRBV6-2 or TRBV6-3 and J usage is TRBJ2-3; tentative D call: TRBD2 (6 bases). The CDR3 spans 15 residues. Germline CDR1 is MNHEY and CDR2 is SVGEGT. Trimming removed 7 bases at V and 3 bases at J, with 17 bases between. The CDR3 nucleotides are TGTGCCAGCATGGGGTTCGGGCTAGCGACAGATACGCAGTATTTT. Encoded protein: CASMGFGLATDTQYF.

The rearrangement joins TRBV6-1 to TRBJ2-3; 12 bases match TRBD2. The V segment lost 6 bases and the J segment 0 bases; nucleotides outside the gene matches: 16. This CDR3 spans 20 amino acids. CDR1 MNHNS and CDR2 SASEGT come from the germline V gene. For the CDR3, the DNA is TGTGCCAGCAGCCCTCGACTAGCGGGAGTTGGATCCCGTAGCACAGATACGCAGTATTTT. It yields the protein CASSPRLAGVGSRSTDTQYF.

This clonotype was seen more than once but under ten times. The chain carries TRBV5-1 and TRBJ2-7, with 7 nucleotides matching TRBD1. Germline values: CDR1 SGHRS, CDR2 YFSETQ. There are 13 residues in the CDR3. Germline trimming cut 7 bases from V and 2 bases from J; bases unmatched to any gene: 6. This chain's CDR3 is CASGRDSPYEQYF. CDR3 in DNA: TGCGCCAGCGGCCGGGACAGTCCCTACGAGCAGTACTTC.

The sample holds a few counts of this clonotype. The chain recombines TRBV12-3 or TRBV12-4 with TRBJ2-4, with TRBD1 identical over 9 bases. Losses at the gene ends were 5 bases for V and 8 bases for J; bases not matched to a gene: 7. This CDR3 contains 14 residues. The CDR3 nucleotides read TGTGCCAGCAGTCCCCGACAGGGGGGAGACATTCAGTACTTC. Translation: CASSPRQGGDIQYF.

In its sample, this clonotype was seen a few times. The V gene is TRBV12-3 or TRBV12-4, the J gene TRBJ2-1, with a possible D match to TRBD2 (5 bases). The assigned J gene may be wrong: the sequence end matches TRBJ2-7 better. This CDR3 region has 16 residues. The CDR3 DNA reads as TGTGCCAGCACCGAAAGTAAAGGGAGCACCTACAATGAGCAGTACTTC. Protein sequence: CASTESKGSTYNEQYF.

The chain joins TRBV20-1 to TRBJ2-1; 10 bases align to TRBD2. Germline lookup yields CDR1 DFQATT and CDR2 SNEGSKA (reference sequence). V lost 1 base and J lost 7; bases outside the gene matches: 4. This CDR3 spans 14 amino acids. The CDR3 nucleotides read TGCAGTGCTAGAGTAGCGGGGGGTTTTAATGAGCAGTTCTTC. Encoded protein: CSARVAGGFNEQFF.

This chain joins TRBV6-2 or TRBV6-3 and TRBJ2-1; weak D call: TRBD2 (6 bases). Germline CDR1 is MNHEY and CDR2 is SVGEGT. The CDR3 contains 14 residues. V was shortened by 0 bases and J by 6 bases, with 9 bases between the two germline ends. The CDR3 DNA reads as TGTGCCAGCAGTTACTCGGGACTTCCCAATGAGCAGTTCTTC. Protein product: CASSYSGLPNEQFF.

The chain couples TRBV6-1 to TRBJ2-2, with 9 bases identical to TRBD1. Trimming cost V 8 bases and J 3 bases; bases outside gene matches: 4. Germline CDR1 MNHNS, CDR2 SASEGT. CDR3 length: 14 amino acids. CDR3 loop: CASEDRGHTGELFF. The CDR3 bases are TGTGCCAGCGAGGACAGGGGTCACACCGGGGAGCTGTTTTTT.

The chain employs TRBV20-1 and TRBJ2-7; 7 nucleotides match TRBD2. Gene TRBJ2-4 matches the end of the DNA better, so the J call may be wrong. The CDR3 has 16 amino acids. Germline CDR1 is DFQATT and CDR2 is SNEGSKA (reference sequence). CDR3 sequence (DNA): TGCAGTGCTAGAGATTCCGGGGGGTTAGCCAAAAACATTCAGTACTTC. Its protein product is CSARDSGGLAKNIQYF.

J is TRBJ2-1 and V is TRBV4-2; 11 bases are shared with TRBD2. With 3 bases clipped from V and 13 bases from J, the junction kept 11 bases outside the gene matches. This CDR3 has 15 amino acids. Germline V gene sequence: CDR1 LGHNA, CDR2 YNFKEQ. The CDR3 loop is CASSQGLGTSGLQFF. CDR3 DNA: TGTGCCAGCAGCCAGGGTCTCGGGACTAGCGGATTACAGTTCTTC.

The rearrangement links TRBV4-3 to TRBJ2-7; perhaps D is TRBD1 or TRBD2 (5 bases each). The assigned J gene may be wrong: the sequence end matches TRBJ2-5 better. Germline CDR1 is LGHNA and CDR2 is YSLEER. This CDR3 is built from 16 residues. Here the CDR3 reads CASSQGGSGFRETQYF. The DNA for the CDR3 is TGCGCCAGCAGCCAAGGGGGGTCGGGGTTTCGGGAGACCCAGTACTTC.

This clonotype came up a few times. V usage is TRBV7-9 and J usage is TRBJ1-1; no clear D gene. V lost 0 bases and J 4 bases, leaving 15 bases between the germline ends. Per the germline V gene, CDR1 is SEHNR and CDR2 is FQNEAQ (reference sequence). CDR3 size: 16 residues. The CDR3 DNA reads TGTGCCAGCAGCTTAGCTAGTTGGGGATTAGGCACTGAAGCTTTCTTT. Its translation is CASSLASWGLGTEAFF.

This clonotype was recorded a few times. The V call is TRBV20-1, the J call TRBJ2-3; D tentatively reads TRBD1 or TRBD2 (5 bases each). Germline V gene sequence: CDR1 DFQATT, CDR2 SNEGSKA (reference sequence). Trimming stripped 3 bases from V and 3 bases from J, with 16 bases between. The CDR3 consists of 15 residues. In nucleotides, the CDR3 is TGCAGTGCTAGTGACAGTCAGCGGAGTACAGATACGCAGTATTTT. This translates into CSASDSQRSTDTQYF.

In its sample, this clonotype was seen many times. The V call is TRBV5-6, the J call TRBJ2-7, with TRBD1 matching 10 bases. V dropped 0 bases and J dropped 3; count of bases not matched to a gene: 6. The CDR3 extends over 16 amino acids. Germline V CDR1 and CDR2: SGHDT, YYEEEE. The CDR3, as DNA: TGTGCCAGCAGCTTGGGACAGGGGGCATTCGGCTACGAGCAGTACTTC. It is translated as CASSLGQGAFGYEQYF.

A remark on this clonotype: Possible read error: a much larger clone is one base away. This rearrangement joins TRBV29-1 to TRBJ2-3; 9 nucleotides match TRBD1. Per the germline V gene, CDR1 is SQVTM and CDR2 is ANQGSEA. The CDR3 is 14 amino acids. In DNA, the CDR3 is TGCAGCGTAGACGACAGGGGGTTAACAGATACGCGGTATTTT. Its protein is CSVDDRGLTDTRYF.